This is a list of T cell receptor beta chains from one sample in a study of control samples from healthy donors and cancer patients. Generated by immunoSEQ multiplex PCR, the TCRdb table keeps only in-frame clones and is missing some. Among tens of thousands of clones listed, about 93% were seen once. The sequencing sample was made of blood. The receptors shown here come from a man younger than 45 in good health. CDR3s include the opening cysteine and the closing phenylalanine or tryptophan. D genes are given only for firm matches. Clone size, where shown, is once, few, many, or a class for clones that have expanded.

clone_size | d_call | j_call | v_call | cdr3_length | cdr3_nt | cdr3_aa
- | - | TRBJ1-3 | TRBV7-9 | 16 | TGTGCCAGCAACCCACCGACAGCCAGCTCTGGAAACACCATATATTTT | CASNPPTASSGNTIYF
- | - | TRBJ2-7 | TRBV5-5 | 12 | TGTGCCAGCAGCTTACAGAACTACGAGCAGTACTTC | CASSLQNYEQYF
- | - | TRBJ2-7 | TRBV7-2 | 17 | TGTGCCAGCAGCTTATTCCCTAGCCTAGGATCTTCCTACGAGCAGTACTTC | CASSLFPSLGSSYEQYF
once | - | TRBJ1-4 | TRBV9 | 17 | TGTGCCAGCACCAACTACCCCGGAGGTGCAACTAATGAAAAACTGTTTTTT | CASTNYPGGATNEKLFF
- | - | TRBJ2-3 | TRBV14 | 14 | TGTGCCAGCAGCCAGTTTTCTAGCACAGATACGCAGTATTTT | CASSQFSSTDTQYF
- | TRBD2 | TRBJ2-7 | TRBV14 | 15 | TGTGCCAGCAGCCAAGAGGGGTGCGGGGGTTACGAGCAGTACTTC | CASSQEGCGGYEQYF
once | TRBD2 | TRBJ2-3 | TRBV27 | 17 | TGTGCCAGCACCCCCGGGACTAGCGGGGGGGCCACAGATACGCAGTATTTT | CASTPGTSGGATDTQYF
- | - | TRBJ1-2 | TRBV19 | 15 | TGTGCCAGTAGTATATCGACATTTTCTACCTATGGCTACACCTTC | CASSISTFSTYGYTF
- | TRBD1 | TRBJ1-1 | TRBV7-9 | 15 | TGTGCCAGCAGCTTAGCGCAGGCAGGGGGCACTGAAGCTTTCTTT | CASSLAQAGGTEAFF
- | - | TRBJ2-1 | TRBV20-1 | 11 | TGCAGTGCTCCAGACTACAATGAGCAGTTCTTC | CSAPDYNEQFF
- | TRBD2 | TRBJ2-3 | TRBV29-1 | 15 | TGCAGCGTTGATCGACTAGCGGGAATCACAGATACGCAGTATTTT | CSVDRLAGITDTQYF
few | - | TRBJ2-5 | TRBV11-2 | 17 | TGTGCCAGCAGCTTAGGTCCCGGGACTGGGAGAAGAGAGACCCAGTACTTC | CASSLGPGTGRRETQYF
- | - | TRBJ1-2 | TRBV11-2 | 14 | TGTGCCAGCAGCTTAGCGGGACGGACGGGTGGCTACACCTTC | CASSLAGRTGGYTF
few | TRBD1 | TRBJ2-1 | TRBV9 | 17 | TGTGCCAGCAGCGTAGGACTAAGGACAGGGCGATACAATGAGCAGTTCTTC | CASSVGLRTGRYNEQFF
- | - | TRBJ2-4 | TRBV7-8 | 17 | TGTGCCAGCAGCTTAGGTGTGGCAGGGTTTTATGAAAACATTCAGTACTTC | CASSLGVAGFYENIQYF
- | TRBD1 | TRBJ2-7 | TRBV5-1 | 15 | TGCGCCAGCAGCTTGAAAGGGGGCAACCGCTACGAGCAGTACTTC | CASSLKGGNRYEQYF
- | TRBD1 | TRBJ1-5 | TRBV4-2 | 16 | TGTGCCAACGCCCGACCGGGACAGGCATACAATCAGCCCCAGCATTTT | CANARPGQAYNQPQHF
- | TRBD2 | TRBJ2-1 | TRBV11-2 | 16 | TGTGCCAGCCCCTCTAGGCGACTAGCGGGCAACAATGAGCAGTTCTTC | CASPSRRLAGNNEQFF